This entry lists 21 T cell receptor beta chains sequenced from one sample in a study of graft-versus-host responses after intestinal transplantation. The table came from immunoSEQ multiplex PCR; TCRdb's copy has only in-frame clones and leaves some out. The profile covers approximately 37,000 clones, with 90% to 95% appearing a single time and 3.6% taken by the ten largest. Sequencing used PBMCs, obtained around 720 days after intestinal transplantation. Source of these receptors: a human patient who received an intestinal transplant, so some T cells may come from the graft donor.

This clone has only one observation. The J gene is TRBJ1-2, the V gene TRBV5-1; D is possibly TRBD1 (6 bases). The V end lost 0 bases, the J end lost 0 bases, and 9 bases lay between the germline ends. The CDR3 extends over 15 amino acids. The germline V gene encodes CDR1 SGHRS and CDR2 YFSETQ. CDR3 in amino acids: CASSLGDTSNYGYTF. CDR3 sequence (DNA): TGCGCCAGCAGCTTGGGGGACACCTCTAACTATGGCTACACCTTC.

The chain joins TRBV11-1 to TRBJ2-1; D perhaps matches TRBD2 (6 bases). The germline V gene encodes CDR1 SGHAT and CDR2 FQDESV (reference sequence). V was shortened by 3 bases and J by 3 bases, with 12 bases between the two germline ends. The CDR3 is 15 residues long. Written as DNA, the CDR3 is TGTGCCAGCAGCTTCGGGAGCGGTTACTACAATGAGCAGTTCTTC. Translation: CASSFGSGYYNEQFF.

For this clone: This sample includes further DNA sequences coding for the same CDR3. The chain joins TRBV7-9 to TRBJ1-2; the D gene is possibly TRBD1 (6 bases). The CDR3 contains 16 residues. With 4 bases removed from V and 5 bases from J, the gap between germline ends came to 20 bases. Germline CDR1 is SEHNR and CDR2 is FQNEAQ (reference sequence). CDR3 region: CASSSPDRSRRYGYTF. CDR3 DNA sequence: TGTGCCAGCAGCTCCCCGGACAGATCCAGGCGGTATGGCTACACCTTC.

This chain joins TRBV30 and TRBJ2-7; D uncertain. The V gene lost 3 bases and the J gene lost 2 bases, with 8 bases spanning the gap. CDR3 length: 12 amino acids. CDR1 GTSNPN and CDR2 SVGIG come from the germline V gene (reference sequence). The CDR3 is CAWRSVPYEQYF. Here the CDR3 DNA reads TGTGCCTGGAGGAGTGTACCCTACGAGCAGTACTTC. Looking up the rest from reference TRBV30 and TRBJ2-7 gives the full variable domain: SQTIHQWPATLVQPVGSPLSLECTVEGTSNPNLYWYRQAAGRGLQLLFYSVGIGQISSEVPQNLSASRPQDRQFILSSKKLLLSDSGFYLCAWRSVPYEQYFGPGTRLTVT.

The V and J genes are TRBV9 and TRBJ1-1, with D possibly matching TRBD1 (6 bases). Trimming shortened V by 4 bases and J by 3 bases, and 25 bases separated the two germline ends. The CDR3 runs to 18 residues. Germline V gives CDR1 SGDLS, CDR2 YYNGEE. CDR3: CASSPKQVGGQRDTEAFF. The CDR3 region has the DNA TGTGCCAGCAGCCCGAAACAGGTGGGGGGCCAACGGGACACTGAAGCTTTCTTT.

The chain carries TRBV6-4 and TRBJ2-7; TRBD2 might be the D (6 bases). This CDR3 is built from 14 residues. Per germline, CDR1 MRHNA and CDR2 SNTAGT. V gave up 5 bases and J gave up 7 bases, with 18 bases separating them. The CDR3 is CASSPQGAGLEQYF. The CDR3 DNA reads TGTGCCAGCAGTCCCCAGGGTGCGGGGTTGGAGCAGTACTTC.

In DNA, the CDR3 is TGTGCAAGTCGCTTAATACCCGAAGGGGTGGACGGGGAGCTGTTTTTT. It encodes CASRLIPEGVDGELFF. The V and J genes are TRBV12-2 and TRBJ2-2; the table's D call, TRBD1, has no DNA check behind it. TRBV12-2 is listed as a pseudogene. This CDR3 spans 16 amino acids.

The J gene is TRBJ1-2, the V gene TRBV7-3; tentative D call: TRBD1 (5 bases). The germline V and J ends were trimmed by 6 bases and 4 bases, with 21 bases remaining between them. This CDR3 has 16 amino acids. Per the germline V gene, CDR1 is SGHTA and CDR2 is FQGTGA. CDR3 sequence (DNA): TGTGCCAGCAGGCGGGCAGGGCGACTGCTTTTCTATGGCTACACCTTC. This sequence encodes CASRRAGRLLFYGYTF.

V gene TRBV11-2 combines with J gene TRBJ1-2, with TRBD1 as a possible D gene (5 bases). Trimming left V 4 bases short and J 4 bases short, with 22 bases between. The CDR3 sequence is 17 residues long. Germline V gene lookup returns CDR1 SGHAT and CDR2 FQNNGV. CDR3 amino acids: CASSSPTGAQLGYGYTF. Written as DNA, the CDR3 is TGTGCCAGCAGCTCCCCAACCGGGGCCCAGCTCGGCTATGGCTACACCTTC.

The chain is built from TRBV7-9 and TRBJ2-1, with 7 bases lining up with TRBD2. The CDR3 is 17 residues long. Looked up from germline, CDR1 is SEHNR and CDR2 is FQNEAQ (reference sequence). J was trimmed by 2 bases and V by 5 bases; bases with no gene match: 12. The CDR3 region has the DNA TGTGCCAGCAGCCCTAAGGGGTTGGCGGGAGCCTACAATGAGCAGTTCTTC. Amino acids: CASSPKGLAGAYNEQFF.

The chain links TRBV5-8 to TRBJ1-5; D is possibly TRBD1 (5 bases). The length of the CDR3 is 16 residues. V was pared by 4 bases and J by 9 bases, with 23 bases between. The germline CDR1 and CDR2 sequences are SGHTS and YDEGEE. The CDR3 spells CASSRKLAGDQGPQHF. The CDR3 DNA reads TGTGCCAGCAGCCGCAAGCTAGCGGGGGACCAGGGGCCCCAGCATTTT.

CDR3 residues: CASSPTYSGSGNEQFF. The CDR3, as DNA: TGTGCCAGCAGCCCCACCTATAGCGGGAGCGGAAATGAGCAGTTCTTC. The gene calls are TRBV11-3 and TRBJ2-1, with 9 bases that match TRBD2. V gave up 5 bases and J gave up 7 bases; unmatched junction bases: 12. The CDR3 is made up of 16 amino acids. CDR1 SGHNT and CDR2 YENEEA come from the germline V gene.

The CDR3 nucleotides are TGTGCCAGCAGTTTATTTTCTAGCGGGAGGGCCGGGGAGCTGTTTTTT. Protein product: CASSLFSSGRAGELFF. The chain employs TRBV6-5 and TRBJ2-2, with 12 bases aligning to TRBD2. The CDR3 spans 16 residues. V dropped 4 bases and J dropped 6; count of bases not matched to a gene: 6. Looked up from germline, CDR1 is MNHEY and CDR2 is SVGAGI.

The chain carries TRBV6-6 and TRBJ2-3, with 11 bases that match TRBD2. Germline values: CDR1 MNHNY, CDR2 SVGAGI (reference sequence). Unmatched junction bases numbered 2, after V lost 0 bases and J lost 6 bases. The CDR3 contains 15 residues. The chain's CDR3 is CASSYSLAGGDTQYF. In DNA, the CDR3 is TGTGCCAGCAGTTACTCGCTAGCGGGGGGCGATACGCAGTATTTT.

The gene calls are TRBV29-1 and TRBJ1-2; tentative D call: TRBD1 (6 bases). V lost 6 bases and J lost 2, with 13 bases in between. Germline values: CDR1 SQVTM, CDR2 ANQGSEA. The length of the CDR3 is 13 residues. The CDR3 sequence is CSVARQDNYGYTF. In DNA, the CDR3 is TGCAGCGTCGCTCGACAGGACAACTATGGCTACACCTTC. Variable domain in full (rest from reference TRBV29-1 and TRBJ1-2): SAVISQKPSRDICQRGTSLTIQCQVDSQVTMMFWYRQQPGQSLTLIATANQGSEATYESGFVIDKFPISRPNLTFSTLTVSNMSPEDSSIYLCSVARQDNYGYTFGSGTRLTVV.

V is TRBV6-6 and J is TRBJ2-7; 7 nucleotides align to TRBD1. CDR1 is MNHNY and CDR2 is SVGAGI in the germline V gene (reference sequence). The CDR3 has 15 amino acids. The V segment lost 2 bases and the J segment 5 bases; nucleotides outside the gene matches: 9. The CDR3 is CASSYVTGRADEQYF. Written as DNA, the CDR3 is TGTGCCAGCAGTTACGTGACAGGGAGAGCCGACGAGCAGTACTTC.

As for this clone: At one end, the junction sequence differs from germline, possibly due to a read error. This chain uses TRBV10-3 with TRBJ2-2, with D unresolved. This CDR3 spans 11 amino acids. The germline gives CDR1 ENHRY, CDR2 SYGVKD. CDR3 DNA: TGTGCCAGCAGTATAACCGGGGAGCTGTTTTTT. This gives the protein CASSITGELFF.

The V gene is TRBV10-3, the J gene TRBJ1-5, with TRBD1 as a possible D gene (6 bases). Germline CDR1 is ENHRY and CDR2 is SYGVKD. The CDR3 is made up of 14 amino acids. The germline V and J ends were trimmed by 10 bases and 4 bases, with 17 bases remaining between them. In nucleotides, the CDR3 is TGTGCCACTACGACGGAGACAGGTAATCAGCCCCAGCATTTT. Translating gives CATTTETGNQPQHF.

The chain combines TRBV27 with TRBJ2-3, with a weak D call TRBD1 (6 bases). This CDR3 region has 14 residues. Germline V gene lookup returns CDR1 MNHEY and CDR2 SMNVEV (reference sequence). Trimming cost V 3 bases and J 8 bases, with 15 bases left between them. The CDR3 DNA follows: TGTGCCAGCAGTTTTTTGGACAGCACCGGTACGCAGTATTTT. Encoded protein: CASSFLDSTGTQYF.

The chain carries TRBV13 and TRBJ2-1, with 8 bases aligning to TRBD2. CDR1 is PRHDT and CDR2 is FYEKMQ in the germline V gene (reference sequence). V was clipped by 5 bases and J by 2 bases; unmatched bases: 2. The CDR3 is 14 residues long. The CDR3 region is CASSLAGAYNEQFF. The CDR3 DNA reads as TGTGCCAGCAGCCTAGCGGGTGCCTACAATGAGCAGTTCTTC.

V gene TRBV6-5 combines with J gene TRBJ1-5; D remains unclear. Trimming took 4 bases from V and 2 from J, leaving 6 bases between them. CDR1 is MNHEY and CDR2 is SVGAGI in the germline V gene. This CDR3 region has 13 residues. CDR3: CASSSRGNQPQHF. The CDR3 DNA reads TGTGCCAGCAGTTCCCGCGGCAATCAGCCCCAGCATTTT.